This is a list of T cell receptor beta chains from one sample in a study of T cell responses to AZD1222 COVID-19 vaccine. The protocol was immunoSEQ multiplex PCR, while the TCRdb copy is restricted to in-frame clones and leaves out a portion. The sample has 90,000 to 150,000 clones, roughly 90% seen once; the top ten hold just over 2.5%. The sample consisted of peripheral blood, taken 28 days after the second AZD1222 dose. The receptors here all came from an adult who received the AZD1222 COVID-19 vaccine. The CDR3 runs from the conserved cysteine through the conserved F or W. D genes are given only for firm matches. The size entry is marked missing in some rows and otherwise reads once, few, many or a size class.

cdr3_length: 15; v_call: TRBV19; clone_size: NA; j_call: TRBJ1-1; d_call: NA; cdr3_nt: TGTGCCAGTAGTCCGCGGGGCCAGGGCGTCACTGAAGCTTTCTTT; cdr3_aa: CASSPRGQGVTEAFF
cdr3_length: 18; v_call: TRBV2; clone_size: NA; j_call: TRBJ1-5; d_call: TRBD1; cdr3_nt: TGTGCCAGCAGTAAAACGACGGGACAGGGGGAAAGCAATCAGCCCCAGCATTTT; cdr3_aa: CASSKTTGQGESNQPQHF
cdr3_length: 14; v_call: TRBV9; clone_size: NA; j_call: TRBJ1-6; d_call: NA; cdr3_nt: TGTGCCAGCAGCCGGGTCTCCTATAATTCACCCCTCCACTTT; cdr3_aa: CASSRVSYNSPLHF
cdr3_length: 14; v_call: TRBV19; clone_size: NA; j_call: TRBJ2-7; d_call: NA; cdr3_nt: TGTGCCAGTAGTACGGACCTAGGGGCCTACGAGCAGTACTTC; cdr3_aa: CASSTDLGAYEQYF
cdr3_length: 13; v_call: TRBV29-1; clone_size: NA; j_call: TRBJ1-1; d_call: NA; cdr3_nt: TGCAGCGGGATTACAGCGCCGAGGACTGAAGCTTTCTTT; cdr3_aa: CSGITAPRTEAFF
cdr3_length: 12; v_call: TRBV29-1; clone_size: once; j_call: TRBJ1-1; d_call: NA; cdr3_nt: TGCAGCCGCCCCCCCCGGTCCGGTGGAGCTTTCTTT; cdr3_aa: CSRPPRSGGAFF
cdr3_length: 14; v_call: TRBV4-1; clone_size: NA; j_call: TRBJ1-1; d_call: NA; cdr3_nt: TGCGCCAGCAGCTCTATAACATTGAACACTGAAGCTTTCTTT; cdr3_aa: CASSSITLNTEAFF
cdr3_length: 17; v_call: TRBV3-1/TRBV3-2; clone_size: NA; j_call: TRBJ1-2; d_call: NA; cdr3_nt: TGTGCCAGCAGCCGTCACGGGCCCCAGGTTCGGGATGATGGCTACACCTTC; cdr3_aa: CASSRHGPQVRDDGYTF
cdr3_length: 14; v_call: TRBV7-8; clone_size: NA; j_call: TRBJ1-2; d_call: NA; cdr3_nt: TGTGCCAGCAGCTTAGCGCTGGGGTCCCCTGGCTACACCTTC; cdr3_aa: CASSLALGSPGYTF
cdr3_length: 16; v_call: TRBV9; clone_size: NA; j_call: TRBJ2-7; d_call: NA; cdr3_nt: TGTGCCAGCAGCGCCGGACTAGGTGGGGGCCAGGGCGAGCAGTACTTC; cdr3_aa: CASSAGLGGGQGEQYF
cdr3_length: 14; v_call: TRBV7-2; clone_size: NA; j_call: TRBJ2-1; d_call: TRBD2; cdr3_nt: TGTGCCAGCAGCATACTCGGGACTACCCGGGAGCAGTTCTTC; cdr3_aa: CASSILGTTREQFF
cdr3_length: 18; v_call: TRBV18; clone_size: few; j_call: TRBJ2-1; d_call: TRBD1; cdr3_nt: TGTGCCAGCTCACCACGTACCTCGGGACAGGGGACGGAGAATGAGCAGTTCTTC; cdr3_aa: CASSPRTSGQGTENEQFF
cdr3_length: 10; v_call: TRBV5-8; clone_size: NA; j_call: TRBJ1-1; d_call: NA; cdr3_nt: TGTGCCAGCACCTCCGTCGCGGCTTTCTTT; cdr3_aa: CASTSVAAFF
cdr3_length: 15; v_call: TRBV6-1; clone_size: NA; j_call: TRBJ1-2; d_call: NA; cdr3_nt: TGTGCCAGCAGTGAACTCTCTTCTCCTAACTATGGCTACACCTTC; cdr3_aa: CASSELSSPNYGYTF
cdr3_length: 14; v_call: TRBV7-8; clone_size: NA; j_call: TRBJ1-1; d_call: NA; cdr3_nt: TGTGCCAGCAGCTTATCCCAGGGAAACACTGAAGCTTTCTTT; cdr3_aa: CASSLSQGNTEAFF
cdr3_length: 16; v_call: TRBV6-1; clone_size: NA; j_call: TRBJ2-7; d_call: NA; cdr3_nt: TGTGCCAGCAGCGAAACAGTGGGGTTCGGTAGCTACGAGCAGTACTTC; cdr3_aa: CASSETVGFGSYEQYF
cdr3_length: 15; v_call: TRBV9; clone_size: NA; j_call: TRBJ1-1; d_call: NA; cdr3_nt: TGTGCCAGCAGCGTGGGGGGATTGGGAAACACTGAAGCTTTCTTT; cdr3_aa: CASSVGGLGNTEAFF
cdr3_length: 15; v_call: TRBV6-1; clone_size: NA; j_call: TRBJ1-5; d_call: NA; cdr3_nt: TGTGCCAGCAGTGAAAACCCCGGGGGCTATCAGCCCCAGCATTTT; cdr3_aa: CASSENPGGYQPQHF
cdr3_length: 12; v_call: TRBV19; clone_size: NA; j_call: TRBJ1-5; d_call: NA; cdr3_nt: TGTGCCAGTAGTATTCGGGGTCAGCCCCAGCATTTT; cdr3_aa: CASSIRGQPQHF
cdr3_length: 13; v_call: TRBV11-2; clone_size: NA; j_call: TRBJ1-6; d_call: NA; cdr3_nt: TGTGCCAGCAGCTTAGATGAGAATTCACCCCTCCACTTT; cdr3_aa: CASSLDENSPLHF
cdr3_length: 15; v_call: TRBV5-1; clone_size: NA; j_call: TRBJ2-7; d_call: TRBD1; cdr3_nt: TGCGCCAGCAGCAAAAGACAGGGCACCGACTACGAGCAGTACTTC; cdr3_aa: CASSKRQGTDYEQYF
cdr3_length: 12; v_call: TRBV2; clone_size: NA; j_call: TRBJ1-4; d_call: TRBD1; cdr3_nt: TGTGCCAGCAGGACAGGGCGTGAAAAACTGTTTTTT; cdr3_aa: CASRTGREKLFF
cdr3_length: 14; v_call: TRBV4-3; clone_size: NA; j_call: TRBJ1-2; d_call: NA; cdr3_nt: TGCGCCAGCAGCCAAGAAAGGGGTAACTATGGCTACACCTTC; cdr3_aa: CASSQERGNYGYTF
cdr3_length: 13; v_call: TRBV12-3/TRBV12-4; clone_size: many; j_call: TRBJ2-1; d_call: TRBD1; cdr3_nt: TGTGCCAGCAGAACGGACAGGGACCATGAGCAGTTCTTC; cdr3_aa: CASRTDRDHEQFF
cdr3_length: 14; v_call: TRBV2; clone_size: NA; j_call: TRBJ1-2; d_call: TRBD1; cdr3_nt: TGTGCCAGCAGCCAGACAGGGGGCGTCTCTGGCTACACCTTC; cdr3_aa: CASSQTGGVSGYTF
cdr3_length: 15; v_call: TRBV3-1/TRBV3-2; clone_size: NA; j_call: TRBJ2-1; d_call: TRBD2; cdr3_nt: TGTGCCAGCAGCCGGGGACTAGCGGGGTACAATGAGCAGTTCTTC; cdr3_aa: CASSRGLAGYNEQFF
cdr3_length: 13; v_call: TRBV28; clone_size: NA; j_call: TRBJ1-5; d_call: NA; cdr3_nt: TGTGCCAGCAGTCCCCCGCCGGTTGGGCCCCAGCATTTT; cdr3_aa: CASSPPPVGPQHF
cdr3_length: 15; v_call: TRBV27; clone_size: NA; j_call: TRBJ1-6; d_call: TRBD1; cdr3_nt: TGTGCCAGCAGGATCGGGACAGGGTATAATTCACCCCTCCACTTT; cdr3_aa: CASRIGTGYNSPLHF
cdr3_length: 13; v_call: TRBV7-2; clone_size: NA; j_call: TRBJ1-1; d_call: NA; cdr3_nt: TGTGCCAGCAGCTTAGAGGTGGGGATCGGAGCTTTCTTT; cdr3_aa: CASSLEVGIGAFF
cdr3_length: 15; v_call: TRBV3-1/TRBV3-2; clone_size: NA; j_call: TRBJ1-5; d_call: TRBD1; cdr3_nt: TGTGCCAGCAGCCCCAACCGGGACAGGGGTCAGCCCCAGCATTTT; cdr3_aa: CASSPNRDRGQPQHF
cdr3_length: 14; v_call: TRBV7-7; clone_size: NA; j_call: TRBJ2-2; d_call: NA; cdr3_nt: TGTGCTAGCAGCCCCAGGGTTATGTCCGGGGAGCTGTTTTTT; cdr3_aa: CASSPRVMSGELFF
cdr3_length: 14; v_call: TRBV27; clone_size: NA; j_call: TRBJ2-1; d_call: NA; cdr3_nt: TGTGCCAGCGGCTACGGAGGGGATTACAATGAGCAGTTCTTC; cdr3_aa: CASGYGGDYNEQFF
cdr3_length: 15; v_call: TRBV4-3; clone_size: few; j_call: TRBJ2-2; d_call: NA; cdr3_nt: TGCGCCAGCAGCCAAGAGTTGTTAAACACCGGGGAGCTGTTTTTT; cdr3_aa: CASSQELLNTGELFF
cdr3_length: 15; v_call: TRBV24-1; clone_size: once; j_call: TRBJ2-3; d_call: NA; cdr3_nt: TGTGCCACCAGTGACGCCCGGGACTCCACAGATACGCAGTATTTT; cdr3_aa: CATSDARDSTDTQYF
cdr3_length: 11; v_call: TRBV5-8; clone_size: NA; j_call: TRBJ1-1; d_call: NA; cdr3_nt: TGTGCCAGCAGCTGGGACCGAGAAGCTTTCTTT; cdr3_aa: CASSWDREAFF
cdr3_length: 14; v_call: TRBV5-1; clone_size: NA; j_call: TRBJ1-2; d_call: NA; cdr3_nt: TGCGCCAGCAGCGGCTCCGTGGGACGAGAAGGCTACACCTTC; cdr3_aa: CASSGSVGREGYTF
cdr3_length: 12; v_call: TRBV6-2/TRBV6-3; clone_size: NA; j_call: TRBJ1-4; d_call: TRBD1; cdr3_nt: TGTGCCAGCAGCCGCGGACAGGAAGGACTGTTTTTT; cdr3_aa: CASSRGQEGLFF
cdr3_length: 16; v_call: TRBV10-3; clone_size: NA; j_call: TRBJ2-1; d_call: NA; cdr3_nt: TGTGCCATCAGTCCGAGCGGGCTGAGCTCCTACAATGAGCAGTTCTTC; cdr3_aa: CAISPSGLSSYNEQFF
cdr3_length: 14; v_call: TRBV10-3; clone_size: NA; j_call: TRBJ1-5; d_call: NA; cdr3_nt: TGTGCCATCAGTGAGGGTTGGGGCAATCAGCCCCAGCATTTT; cdr3_aa: CAISEGWGNQPQHF
cdr3_length: 10; v_call: TRBV2; clone_size: NA; j_call: TRBJ1-5; d_call: NA; cdr3_nt: TGTGCCAGCGGAGTGCAGCCCCAGCATTTT; cdr3_aa: CASGVQPQHF